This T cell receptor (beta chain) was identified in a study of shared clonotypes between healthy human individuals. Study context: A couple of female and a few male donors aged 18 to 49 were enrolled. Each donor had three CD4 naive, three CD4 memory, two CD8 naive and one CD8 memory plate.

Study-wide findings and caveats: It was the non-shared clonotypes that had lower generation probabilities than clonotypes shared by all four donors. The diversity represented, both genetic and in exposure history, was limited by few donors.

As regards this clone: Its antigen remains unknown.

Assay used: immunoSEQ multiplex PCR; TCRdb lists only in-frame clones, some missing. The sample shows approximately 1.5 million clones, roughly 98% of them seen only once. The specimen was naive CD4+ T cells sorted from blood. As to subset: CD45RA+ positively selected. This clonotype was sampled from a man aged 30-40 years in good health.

The CDR3 DNA reads as TGCGCCAGCAGCGTATCGGGACAGGGTACCTATGGCTACACCTTC. It translates to CASSVSGQGTYGYTF. V usage is TRBV5-1 and J usage is TRBJ1-2; 9 nucleotides line up with TRBD1. CDR3 size: 15 residues. The V and J ends lost 4 bases and 4 bases, in that order; junction bases with no gene match: 8. The germline V gene has CDR1 SGHRS and CDR2 YFSETQ.